Following are 14 T cell receptor beta chains from one sample sequenced in a study of CD8 T cells in Susac syndrome. Reverse transcription of about 0.45 to 1 ug RNA was performed with random hexamers. MiXCR, run by TCRdb on the immunoSEQ multiplex PCR reads, gives a single entry per CDR3 protein. The sample has about 140,000 distinct CDR3 sequences, approximately 95% seen once. The material sequenced was CD4+ T cells from PBMCs. These receptors were obtained from a human donor with Susac syndrome.

Here the CDR3 DNA reads TGTGCCAGCAGCTTGGTCGGACAGGGGGCCAATCAGCCCCAGCATTTT. Translation: CASSLVGQGANQPQHF. The V and J genes are TRBV5-4 and TRBJ1-5; 11 positions agree with TRBD1. This CDR3 has 16 residues. The germline V gene has CDR1 SGHNT and CDR2 YYREEE (reference sequence). Trimming took 0 bases from V and 3 from J; bases not matched to a gene: 2.

A single count supports this clonotype. The V call is TRBV29-1, the J call TRBJ1-1; possible D gene TRBD1, 5 bases. This CDR3 spans 11 amino acids. The V end was cut by 7 bases, the J end by 9 bases, with 15 bases between. Germline lookup yields CDR1 SQVTM and CDR2 ANQGSEA. The CDR3 region has the DNA TGCAGCGGGGACTCGGGGCGGCAAGCTTTCTTT. Its protein is CSGDSGRQAFF. The whole variable domain, remainder taken from reference TRBV29-1 and TRBJ1-1, is SAVISQKPSRDICQRGTSLTIQCQVDSQVTMMFWYRQQPGQSLTLIATANQGSEATYESGFVIDKFPISRPNLTFSTLTVSNMSPEDSSIYLCSGDSGRQAFFGQGTRLTVV.

The chain couples TRBV2 to TRBJ1-1, with D tentatively TRBD1 (5 bases). Trimming removed 9 bases at V and 5 bases at J, with 16 bases between. The germline CDR1 and CDR2 sequences are SNHLY and FYNNEI. The CDR3 spans 13 residues. As DNA, the CDR3 is TGTGCCAGTAGGGGACTGTCCGGGACTGAAGCTTTCTTT. Protein: CASRGLSGTEAFF.

The chain employs TRBV25-1 and TRBJ1-2; no clear D gene. V was clipped by 3 bases and J by 1 base, with 15 bases between them. Germline CDR1 MGHDK, CDR2 SYGVNS. The CDR3 is 16 amino acids. CDR3 sequence: CASSDWSGTDNYGYTF. The CDR3, as DNA: TGTGCCAGCAGTGACTGGTCGGGAACTGATAACTATGGCTACACCTTC.

This chain links TRBV30 with TRBJ1-2, with D unclear. CDR3 length: 13 amino acids. V lost 0 bases, J lost 3 bases, and 8 bases lay in between. CDR1 is GTSNPN, CDR2 SVGIG, per germline (reference sequence). The CDR3 sequence is CAWSVGLDYGYTF. CDR3 in DNA: TGTGCCTGGAGTGTAGGGTTGGACTATGGCTACACCTTC.

V gene TRBV21-1 combines with J gene TRBJ1-5; the table's D call, TRBD1, was not checked against the DNA. TRBV21-1 constitutes a pseudogene. The CDR3 extends over 17 amino acids. The CDR3 protein is CASSKALCVWGNQPQHF. CDR3 nucleotides: TGTGCCAGCAGCAAAGCGCTTTGCGTTTGGGGGAATCAGCCCCAGCATTTT.

The V and J genes are TRBV3-1 and TRBJ2-6, with D unresolved. CDR1 LGHDT and CDR2 YNNKEL come from the germline V gene (reference sequence). This CDR3 has 16 amino acids. Trimming stripped 0 bases from V and 1 base from J, with 7 bases between. As DNA, the CDR3 is TGTGCCAGCAGCCAAGATTATGGTTCTGGGGCCAACGTCCTGACTTTC. The encoded protein is CASSQDYGSGANVLTF.

V usage is TRBV7-9 and J usage is TRBJ2-1; possible D gene TRBD1, 6 bases. The CDR3 extends over 15 amino acids. CDR1 and CDR2 from the germline V gene are SEHNR and FQNEAQ (reference sequence). Trimming cost V 3 bases and J 4 bases, with 13 bases left between them. The CDR3 nucleotides read TGTGCCAGCAGCTTGCAGCAGGGGTCGTACAATGAGCAGTTCTTC. Translated: CASSLQQGSYNEQFF.

The rearrangement links TRBV30 to TRBJ2-5; 10 nucleotides match TRBD2. V trimming: 4 bases; J trimming: 2 bases; junction bases outside the gene matches: 7. Germline CDR1 and CDR2: GTSNPN and SVGIG (reference sequence). The CDR3 loop spans 15 amino acids. CDR3 in amino acids: CAWTRTSGPQETQYF. In DNA form, the CDR3 reads TGTGCCTGGACAAGGACTAGCGGCCCTCAAGAGACCCAGTACTTC.

This rearrangement joins TRBV7-2 to TRBJ2-3, with D unresolved. The CDR3 covers 16 residues. Germline CDR1 reads SGHTA; CDR2 reads FQGNSA. V was clipped by 1 base and J by 1 base, with 12 bases between them. The CDR3 DNA is TGTGCCAGCAGCTTAGTCCCGGGCCTAGGCACAGATACGCAGTATTTT. Amino acids: CASSLVPGLGTDTQYF.

The chain has TRBV30 and TRBJ2-1, with D unclear. The ends were cut back, 7 bases at V and 2 bases at J, with 12 bases in the middle. Germline V gives CDR1 GTSNPN, CDR2 SVGIG (reference sequence). The CDR3 sequence is 13 residues long. In DNA, the CDR3 is TGTGCCTTCGCTGGCAATACCTACAATGAGCAGTTCTTC. This translates into CAFAGNTYNEQFF.

The V gene is TRBV5-1, the J gene TRBJ2-5; 7 positions match TRBD2. J gave up 4 bases and V 4 bases, and 10 bases lay outside the gene matches. Per germline, CDR1 SGHRS and CDR2 YFSETQ. This CDR3 has 15 residues. The CDR3 protein is CASSDVASGGETQYF. The CDR3 DNA sequence: TGCGCCAGCAGCGACGTAGCTAGCGGAGGAGAGACCCAGTACTTC.

V gene TRBV29-1 combines with J gene TRBJ2-1; 7 nucleotides align to TRBD2. V lost 3 bases to trimming and J lost 6 bases; unmatched junction nucleotides: 2. The CDR3 has 12 residues. Germline values: CDR1 SQVTM, CDR2 ANQGSEA. The CDR3 region is CSVDGGGNEQFF. Written as DNA, the CDR3 is TGCAGCGTTGATGGGGGGGGCAATGAGCAGTTCTTC.

The V and J genes are TRBV12-2 and TRBJ1-5; the table's D call of TRBD1 was not tested on the DNA. TRBV12-2 is a documented pseudogene. The CDR3 loop spans 14 amino acids. The CDR3, as DNA: TGTGCAAGTCGGAAGGGACAGATGGGACAGCCCCAGCATTTT. Translating it yields CASRKGQMGQPQHF.